This entry is about one T cell receptor beta chain. The target antigen is unknown. The study ran its PCR with 60 Vbeta and 13 Jbeta primers. Sequenced by immunoSEQ multiplex PCR; TCRdb stores in-frame clones only, minus some. The table includes about 170,000 clones, about 80% detected once. The source of the sample is a study of cytomegalovirus exposure and HLA in healthy donors. V lost 3 bases to trimming and J lost 10 bases, with 9 bases between them. The CDR3 consists of 11 residues. CDR1 is MDHEN and CDR2 is SYDVKM in the germline V gene. The study's findings and limits: A further, later analysis showed that HLA-associated TCR beta chains (compared with equally common others) were more clonally expanded. Accurate prediction of most subjects' HLA-A and HLA-B alleles from TCR beta sequences was reported.

This chain connects TRBV28 to TRBJ1-1, with unresolved D. Input material: PBMCs. The source is a woman aged 45-59 years in good health and CMV-seropositive. CDR3 amino acids: CASSFSLRAFF. The DNA of the CDR3 is TGTGCCAGCAGTTTTAGTTTGAGAGCTTTCTTT.